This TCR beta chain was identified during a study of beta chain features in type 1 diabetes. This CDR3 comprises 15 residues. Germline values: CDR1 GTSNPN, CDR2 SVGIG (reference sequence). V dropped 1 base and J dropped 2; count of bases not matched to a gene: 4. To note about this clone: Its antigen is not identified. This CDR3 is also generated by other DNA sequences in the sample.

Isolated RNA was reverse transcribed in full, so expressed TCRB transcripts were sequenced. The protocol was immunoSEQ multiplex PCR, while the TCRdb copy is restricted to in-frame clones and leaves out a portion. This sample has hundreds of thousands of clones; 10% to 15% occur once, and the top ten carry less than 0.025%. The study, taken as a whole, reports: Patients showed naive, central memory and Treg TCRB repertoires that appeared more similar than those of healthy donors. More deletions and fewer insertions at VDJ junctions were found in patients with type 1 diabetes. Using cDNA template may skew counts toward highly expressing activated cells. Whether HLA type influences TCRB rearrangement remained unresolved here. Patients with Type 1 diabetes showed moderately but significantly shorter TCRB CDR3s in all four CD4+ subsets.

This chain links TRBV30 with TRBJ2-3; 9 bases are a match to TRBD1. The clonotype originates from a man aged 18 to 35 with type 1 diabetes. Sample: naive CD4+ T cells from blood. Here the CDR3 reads CAWSAGQGFTDTQYF. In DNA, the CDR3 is TGTGCCTGGAGTGCCGGACAGGGGTTCACAGATACGCAGTATTTT.